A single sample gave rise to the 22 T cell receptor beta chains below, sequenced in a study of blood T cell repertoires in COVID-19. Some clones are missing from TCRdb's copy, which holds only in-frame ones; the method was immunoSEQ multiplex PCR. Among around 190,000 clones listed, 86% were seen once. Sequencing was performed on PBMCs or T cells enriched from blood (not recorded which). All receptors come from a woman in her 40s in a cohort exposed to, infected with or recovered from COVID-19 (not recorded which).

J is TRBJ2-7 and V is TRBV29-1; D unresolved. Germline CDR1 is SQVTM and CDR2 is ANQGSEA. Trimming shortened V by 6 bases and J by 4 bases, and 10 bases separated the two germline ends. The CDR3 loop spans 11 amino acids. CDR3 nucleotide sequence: TGCAGCGTCGTGACTCAATACGAGCAGTACTTC. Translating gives CSVVTQYEQYF.

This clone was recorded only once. The CDR3 DNA reads as TGTGCCAGCAGTTGGGAACAGGCAAGCTCCTACAATGAGCAGTTCTTC. Protein sequence: CASSWEQASSYNEQFF. V usage is TRBV6-2 or TRBV6-3 and J usage is TRBJ2-1; TRBD1 might be the D (5 bases). There are 16 residues in the CDR3. Trimming took 4 bases from V and 0 from J, leaving 13 bases between them. Per germline, CDR1 MNHEY and CDR2 SVGEGT.

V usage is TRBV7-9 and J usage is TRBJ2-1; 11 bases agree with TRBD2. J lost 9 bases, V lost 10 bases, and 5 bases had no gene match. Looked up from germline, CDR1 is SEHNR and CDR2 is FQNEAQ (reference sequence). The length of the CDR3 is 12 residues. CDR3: CATTLAGVEQFF. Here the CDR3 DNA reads TGTGCCACGACACTAGCGGGAGTTGAGCAGTTCTTC.

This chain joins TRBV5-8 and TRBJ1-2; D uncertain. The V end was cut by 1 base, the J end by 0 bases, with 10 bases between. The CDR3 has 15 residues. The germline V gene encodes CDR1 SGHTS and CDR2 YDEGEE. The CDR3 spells CASSLRQASNYGYTF. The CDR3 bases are TGTGCCAGCAGCTTGCGGCAGGCGTCTAACTATGGCTACACCTTC.

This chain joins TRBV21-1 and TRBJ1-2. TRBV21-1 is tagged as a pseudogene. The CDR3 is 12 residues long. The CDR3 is CASIQRGWDYTF. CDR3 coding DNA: TGTGCCAGCATTCAAAGAGGGTGGGACTACACCTTC.

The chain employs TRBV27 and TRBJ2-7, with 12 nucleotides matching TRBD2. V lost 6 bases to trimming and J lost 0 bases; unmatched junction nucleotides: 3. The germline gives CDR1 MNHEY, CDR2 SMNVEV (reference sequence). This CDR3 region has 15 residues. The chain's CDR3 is CASSLTSGSSYEQYF. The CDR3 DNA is TGTGCCAGCAGCCTGACTAGCGGGAGCTCCTACGAGCAGTACTTC.

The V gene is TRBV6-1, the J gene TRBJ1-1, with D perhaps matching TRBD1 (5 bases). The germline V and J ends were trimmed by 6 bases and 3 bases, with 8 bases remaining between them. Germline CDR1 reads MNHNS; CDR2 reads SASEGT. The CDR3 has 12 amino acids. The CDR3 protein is CASSRGDTEAFF. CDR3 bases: TGTGCCAGCAGCCGGGGGGACACTGAAGCTTTCTTT.

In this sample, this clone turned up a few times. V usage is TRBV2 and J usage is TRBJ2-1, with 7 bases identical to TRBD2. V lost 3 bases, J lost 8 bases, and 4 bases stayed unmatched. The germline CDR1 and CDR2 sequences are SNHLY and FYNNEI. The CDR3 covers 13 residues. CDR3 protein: CASSDGLVDEQFF. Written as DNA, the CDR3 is TGTGCCAGCAGTGATGGACTAGTAGATGAGCAGTTCTTC.

This CDR3 is CASSAGYNEQFF. CDR3 sequence (DNA): TGTGCCAGCAGCGCGGGCTACAATGAGCAGTTCTTC. The V gene is TRBV7-9, the J gene TRBJ2-1; TRBD2 might be the D (5 bases). CDR1 is SEHNR, CDR2 FQNEAQ, per germline (reference sequence). This CDR3 spans 12 amino acids. Between the trimmed V and J ends, which lost 5 bases and 3 bases, there was a span of 5 bases. The full variable domain, rest sourced from reference TRBV7-9 and TRBJ2-1, is DTGVSQNPRHKITKRGQNVTFRCDPISEHNRLYWYRQTLGQGPEFLTYFQNEAQLEKSRLLSDRFSAERPKGSFSTLEIQRTEQGDSAMYLCASSAGYNEQFFGPGTRLTVL.

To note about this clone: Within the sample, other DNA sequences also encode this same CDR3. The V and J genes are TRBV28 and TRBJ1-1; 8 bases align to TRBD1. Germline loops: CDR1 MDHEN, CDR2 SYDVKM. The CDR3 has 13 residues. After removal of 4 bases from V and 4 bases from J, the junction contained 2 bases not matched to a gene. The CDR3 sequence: CASSWTGLTEAFF. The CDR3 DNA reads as TGTGCCAGCAGTTGGACAGGGCTCACTGAAGCTTTCTTT.

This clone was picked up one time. DNA for the CDR3: TGTGCCAGCAAAAACAGGGATAGCTACACCTTC. It translates to CASKNRDSYTF. V is TRBV6-5 and J is TRBJ1-2; D is possibly TRBD1 (6 bases). Germline assignment: CDR1 MNHEY and CDR2 SVGAGI. The CDR3 contains 11 residues. Trimming shortened V by 7 bases and J by 9 bases, and 12 bases separated the two germline ends.

CDR3 coding DNA: TGTGCCAGCAGTTTACCAGGGTCAGGGATCTCACCCCTCCACTTT. This sequence encodes CASSLPGSGISPLHF. The rearrangement uses TRBV28 and TRBJ1-6; tentatively, D is TRBD1 (5 bases). Germline V lookup: CDR1 MDHEN, CDR2 SYDVKM. Trimming cost V 2 bases and J 10 bases, with 15 bases left between them. This CDR3 region has 15 residues.

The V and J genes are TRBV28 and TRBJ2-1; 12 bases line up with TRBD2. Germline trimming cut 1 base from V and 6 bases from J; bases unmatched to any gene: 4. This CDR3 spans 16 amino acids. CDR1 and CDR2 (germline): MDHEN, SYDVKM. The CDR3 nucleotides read TGTGCCAGCAGTTTATCGCTAGCGGGAGGGCTCAATGAGCAGTTCTTC. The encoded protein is CASSLSLAGGLNEQFF.

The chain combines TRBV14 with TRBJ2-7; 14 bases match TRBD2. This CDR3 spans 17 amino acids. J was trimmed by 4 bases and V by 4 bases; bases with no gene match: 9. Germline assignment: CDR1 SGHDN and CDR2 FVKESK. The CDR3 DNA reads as TGTGCCAGCAGCCCGGGACTAGCGGGAGTAAAGGGGTACGAGCAGTACTTC. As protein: CASSPGLAGVKGYEQYF.

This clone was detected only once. The DNA of the CDR3 is TGCGCCAGCAGGGAGGGACTAGCGGGGGTAACCTCCTACAATGAGCAGTTCTTC. It yields the protein CASREGLAGVTSYNEQFF. The rearrangement joins TRBV10-2 to TRBJ2-1; the match to TRBD2 covers 14 bases. The J segment lost 0 bases and the V segment lost 6 bases, leaving 7 bases of the junction unmatched. This CDR3 comprises 18 residues. Germline V gives CDR1 WSHSY, CDR2 SAAADI.

The CDR3 nucleotides are TGCAGCGTTGAAGCCGGCACTGAAGCTTTCTTT. This sequence encodes CSVEAGTEAFF. The chain links TRBV29-1 to TRBJ1-1; no firm D call. Looked up from germline, CDR1 is SQVTM and CDR2 is ANQGSEA. The CDR3 is 11 amino acids. The V end was cut by 1 base, the J end by 4 bases, with 4 bases between.

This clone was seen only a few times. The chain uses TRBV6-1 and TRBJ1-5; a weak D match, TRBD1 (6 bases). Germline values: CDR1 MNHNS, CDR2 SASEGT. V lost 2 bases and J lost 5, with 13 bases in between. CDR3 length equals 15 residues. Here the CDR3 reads CASSESPQGYQPQHF. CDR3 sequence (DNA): TGTGCCAGCAGTGAATCCCCACAGGGATATCAGCCCCAGCATTTT.

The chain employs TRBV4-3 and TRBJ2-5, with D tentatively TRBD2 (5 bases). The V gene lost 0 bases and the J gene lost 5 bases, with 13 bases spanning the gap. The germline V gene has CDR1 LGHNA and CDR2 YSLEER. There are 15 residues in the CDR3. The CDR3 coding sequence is TGCGCCAGCAGCCAAGATCGGGAAGGGTTGGAGACCCAGTACTTC. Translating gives CASSQDREGLETQYF.

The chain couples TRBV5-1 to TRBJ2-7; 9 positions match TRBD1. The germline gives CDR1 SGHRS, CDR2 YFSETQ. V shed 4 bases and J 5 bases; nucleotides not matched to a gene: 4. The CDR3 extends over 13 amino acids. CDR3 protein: CASSGTGWDEQYF. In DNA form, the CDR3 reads TGCGCCAGCAGCGGGACAGGGTGGGACGAGCAGTACTTC. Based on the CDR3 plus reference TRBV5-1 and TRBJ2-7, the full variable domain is KAGVTQTPRYLIKTRGQQVTLSCSPISGHRSVSWYQQTPGQGLQFLFEYFSETQRNKGNFPGRFSGRQFSNSRSEMNVSTLELGDSALYLCASSGTGWDEQYFGPGTRLTVT.

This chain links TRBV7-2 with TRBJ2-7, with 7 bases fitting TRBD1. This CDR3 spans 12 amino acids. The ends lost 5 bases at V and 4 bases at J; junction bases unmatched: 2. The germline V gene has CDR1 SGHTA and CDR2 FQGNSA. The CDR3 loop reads CASSLQGYEQYF. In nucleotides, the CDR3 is TGTGCCAGCAGCCTACAGGGGTACGAGCAGTACTTC. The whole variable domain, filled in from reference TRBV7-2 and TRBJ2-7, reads GAGVSQSPSNKVTEKGKDVELRCDPISGHTALYWYRQSLGQGLEFLIYFQGNSAPDKSGLPSDRFSAERTGGSVSTLTIQRTQQEDSAVYLCASSLQGYEQYFGPGTRLTVT.

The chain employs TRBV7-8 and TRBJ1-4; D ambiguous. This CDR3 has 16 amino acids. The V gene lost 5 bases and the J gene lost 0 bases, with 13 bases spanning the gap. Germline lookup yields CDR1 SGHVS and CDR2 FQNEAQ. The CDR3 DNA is TGTGCCAGCAGCCGTACCTCTACCGCAACTAATGAAAAACTGTTTTTT. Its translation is CASSRTSTATNEKLFF.

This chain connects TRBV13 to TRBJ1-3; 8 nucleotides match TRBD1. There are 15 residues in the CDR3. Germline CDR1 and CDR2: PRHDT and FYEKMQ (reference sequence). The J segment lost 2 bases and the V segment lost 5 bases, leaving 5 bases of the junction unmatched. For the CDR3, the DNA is TGTGCCAGCAGCCAAGGGACAGGCACTGGAAACACCATATATTTT. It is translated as CASSQGTGTGNTIYF.